One sample yielded the 5 T cell receptor beta chains listed below, sequenced in a study of STAT5B mutations in CD4+ large granular lymphocyte leukemia. The assay was immunoSEQ multiplex PCR, and TCRdb's table has in-frame clones only and misses some. The top ten clones hold about 0.41% of a sample with under 35,000 clones, 85% to 90% of them seen once. Sequences were obtained from CD4+ T cells from blood buffy coats. Receptor source: a human donor in good health.

The chain couples TRBV28 to TRBJ1-4; tentative D call: TRBD1 (5 bases). CDR3 length equals 14 residues. Trimming stripped 5 bases from V and 0 bases from J, with 7 bases between. Germline CDR1 is MDHEN and CDR2 is SYDVKM. The CDR3 region is CASSDSTTNEKLFF. Here the CDR3 DNA reads TGTGCCAGCAGTGACAGTACAACTAATGAAAAACTGTTTTTT.

V gene TRBV19 combines with J gene TRBJ2-7; 11 nucleotides line up with TRBD1. The CDR3 totals 15 residues. J gave up 1 base and V 5 bases, and 4 bases lay outside the gene matches. CDR1 is LNHDA and CDR2 is SQIVND in the germline V gene (reference sequence). CDR3: CASSDRDRGSYEQYF. For the CDR3, the DNA is TGTGCCAGTAGTGACCGGGACAGGGGGTCCTACGAGCAGTACTTC.

This CDR3 reads CASSRHGPIASNEQYF. CDR3 DNA: TGTGCCAGCAGTCGACACGGACCTATCGCATCGAACGAGCAGTACTTC. The rearrangement joins TRBV6-8 to TRBJ2-7; D uncertain. The CDR3 runs to 16 residues. V was clipped by 5 bases and J by 5 bases, with 22 bases between them. Germline CDR1 MNHGY, CDR2 SAAAGT.

This clone was seen only once. The chain combines TRBV11-2 with TRBJ1-5; no clear D gene. CDR1 is SGHAT, CDR2 FQNNGV, per germline. CDR3 length: 18 residues. V was pared by 1 base and J by 2 bases, with 18 bases between. The CDR3, as DNA: TGTGCCAGCAGCTTAGTGAGGAGGGATCGGGAATGCAATCAGCCCCAGCATTTT. It yields the protein CASSLVRRDRECNQPQHF.

There are a few counts of this clone. The J gene is TRBJ2-7, the V gene TRBV18; 7 positions agree with TRBD1. The CDR3 totals 13 residues. Germline V CDR1 and CDR2: KGHSH, LQKENI. The V and J ends lost 5 bases and 3 bases, in that order; junction bases with no gene match: 4. CDR3 nucleotide sequence: TGTGCCAGCTCATCTCGGGACAGCTACGAGCAGTACTTC. Its translation is CASSSRDSYEQYF. Based on the CDR3 plus reference TRBV18 and TRBJ2-7, the full variable domain is NAGVMQNPRHLVRRRGQEARLRCSPMKGHSHVYWYRQLPEEGLKFMVYLQKENIIDESGMPKERFSAEFPKEGPSILRIQQVVRGDSAAYFCASSSRDSYEQYFGPGTRLTVT.